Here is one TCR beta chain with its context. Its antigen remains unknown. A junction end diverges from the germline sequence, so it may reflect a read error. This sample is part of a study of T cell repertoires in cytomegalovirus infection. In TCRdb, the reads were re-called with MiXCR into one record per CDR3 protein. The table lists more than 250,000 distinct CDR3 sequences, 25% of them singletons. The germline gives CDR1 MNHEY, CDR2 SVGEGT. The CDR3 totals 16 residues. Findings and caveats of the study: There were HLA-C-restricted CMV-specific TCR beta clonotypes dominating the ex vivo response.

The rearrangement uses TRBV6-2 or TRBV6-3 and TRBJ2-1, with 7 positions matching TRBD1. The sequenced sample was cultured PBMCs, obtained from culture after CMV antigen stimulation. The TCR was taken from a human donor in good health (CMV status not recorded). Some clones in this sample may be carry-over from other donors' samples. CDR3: CASSYAAGTAYNEQLF. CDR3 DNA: TGTGCCAGCAGTTACGCAGCCGGGACAGCATACAATGAGCAGTTATTC.